Following are 29 T cell receptor beta chains from one sample sequenced in a study of CD8 T cells in ankylosing spondylitis. In TCRdb, the 5' RACE reads were re-called with MiXCR into one record per CDR3 protein. The repertoire holds approximately 46,000 distinct CDR3 sequences, with approximately 11% as singletons. The sequenced material came from blood, either unsorted or a sorted T cell fraction (not recorded which). The origin of the receptors is a male donor with ankylosing spondylitis or in good health (not recorded which).

This clonotype showed up many times. The chain employs TRBV12-3 or TRBV12-4 and TRBJ1-1; possibly TRBD1 for D (5 bases). The CDR3 is 14 residues long. Deletions cut 10 bases from V and 2 bases from J, with 17 bases between. The CDR3 DNA reads TGTGCCACCTCCCGGGGGGGAGGCAACACTGAAGCTTTCTTT. The encoded protein is CATSRGGGNTEAFF.

The table lists this clonotype with many counts. The genes are TRBV12-3 or TRBV12-4 and TRBJ2-3; TRBD1 or TRBD2 may be the D gene (5 bases each). The CDR3 consists of 17 residues. V was pared by 3 bases and J by 3 bases, with 19 bases between. In DNA form, the CDR3 reads TGTGCCAGCAGTTTCGGGGCGACCTCCAGGCCAACAGATACGCAGTATTTT. Encoded protein: CASSFGATSRPTDTQYF.

This clonotype was found many times. V gene TRBV4-2 combines with J gene TRBJ2-3, with 8 bases aligning to TRBD2. The germline gives CDR1 LGHNA, CDR2 YNFKEQ. The CDR3 runs 17 residues. With 2 bases clipped from V and 3 bases from J, the junction kept 10 bases outside the gene matches. Here the CDR3 reads CASSQYHGGETTDTQYF. CDR3 in DNA: TGTGCCAGCAGCCAATACCACGGGGGGGAGACGACAGATACGCAGTATTTT.

J is TRBJ2-7 and V is TRBV5-5; D is unresolved. There are 16 residues in the CDR3. Germline-derived CDR1 and CDR2 are SGHKS and YYEKEE (reference sequence). The ends were cut back, 4 bases at V and 3 bases at J, with 20 bases in the middle. DNA of the CDR3: TGTGCCAGCAGCCCGGTCCCCCTTTGGGATCTCTACGAGCAGTACTTC. Amino acid sequence: CASSPVPLWDLYEQYF.

This clonotype was seen many times. The chain has TRBV20-1 and TRBJ2-5, with 11 bases aligning to TRBD2. CDR3 length: 16 residues. V shed 2 bases and J 7 bases; nucleotides not matched to a gene: 12. Germline lookup yields CDR1 DFQATT and CDR2 SNEGSKA (reference sequence). CDR3 sequence: CSARLGSGGGPSTQYF. As DNA, the CDR3 is TGCAGTGCTAGACTGGGTAGCGGGGGGGGACCTTCGACCCAGTACTTC.

This clonotype was observed at least ten times. The chain employs TRBV2 and TRBJ2-2; the match to TRBD1 covers 7 bases. Germline V lookup: CDR1 SNHLY, CDR2 FYNNEI. Unmatched junction bases numbered 5, after V lost 10 bases and J lost 0 bases. This CDR3 contains 14 residues. The CDR3 protein is CAISGQPNTGELFF. The CDR3 DNA reads TGTGCCATCTCGGGACAGCCGAACACCGGGGAGCTGTTTTTT.

The sample holds many counts of this clonotype. The chain uses TRBV3-1 and TRBJ1-6; D ambiguous. Germline CDR1 reads LGHDT; CDR2 reads YNNKEL (reference sequence). The V end lost 0 bases, the J end lost 9 bases, and 21 bases lay between the germline ends. The length of the CDR3 is 18 residues. The CDR3 region is CASSQESPDVGLGSPLHF. The CDR3 nucleotides are TGTGCCAGCAGCCAAGAAAGTCCGGACGTGGGTCTTGGTTCACCCCTCCACTTT.

This clonotype has a count of ten or more. The chain uses TRBV29-1 and TRBJ2-3, with 11 bases aligning to TRBD1. The CDR3 has 14 residues. With 2 bases clipped from V and 5 bases from J, the junction kept 3 bases outside the gene matches. Germline assignment: CDR1 SQVTM and CDR2 ANQGSEA. CDR3 bases: TGCAGCGTTGAAACCGGGACAGGGGGAGATACGCAGTATTTT. The encoded protein is CSVETGTGGDTQYF.

The chain carries TRBV29-1 and TRBJ1-1; 8 bases align to TRBD1. There are 12 residues in the CDR3. Trimming removed 6 bases from V and 9 bases from J; junction bases left unmatched: 9. Germline CDR1 reads SQVTM; CDR2 reads ANQGSEA. CDR3 sequence (DNA): TGCAGCGTGTTGGGAGACAGGGGAAAAGCTTTCTTT. As protein: CSVLGDRGKAFF. The variable domain in full, completed from reference TRBV29-1 and TRBJ1-1, reads SAVISQKPSRDICQRGTSLTIQCQVDSQVTMMFWYRQQPGQSLTLIATANQGSEATYESGFVIDKFPISRPNLTFSTLTVSNMSPEDSSIYLCSVLGDRGKAFFGQGTRLTVV.

Concerning this clonotype: Possible read error: a much larger clone is one base away. The chain has TRBV28 and TRBJ1-5; no reliable D call. This CDR3 spans 12 amino acids. Per germline, CDR1 MDHEN and CDR2 SYDVKM. In nucleotides, the CDR3 is TGTACCAGCTCCAAGGGTGTTCAGCCCCAGCATTTT. Translating gives CTSSKGVQPQHF.

This clonotype was seen a handful of times. The chain has TRBV11-3 and TRBJ2-5; 12 bases are shared with TRBD2. V trimming: 5 bases; J trimming: 7 bases; junction bases outside the gene matches: 8. The CDR3 covers 15 residues. Germline V lookup: CDR1 SGHNT, CDR2 YENEEA. The CDR3, as DNA: TGTGCCAGCAGCCGGACTAGCGGGGATCATGCGACCCAGTACTTC. This encodes CASSRTSGDHATQYF. The full variable domain, completed using reference TRBV11-3 and TRBJ2-5, is EAGVVQSPRYKIIEKKQPVAFWCNPISGHNTLYWYLQNLGQGPELLIRYENEEAVDDSQLPKDRFSAERLKGVDSTLKIQPAELGDSAVYLCASSRTSGDHATQYFGPGTRLLVL.

A few counts support this clonotype. This chain uses TRBV20-1 with TRBJ1-5, with TRBD1 as a possible D gene (6 bases). V lost 6 bases, J lost 3 bases, and 12 bases lay in between. The CDR3 loop spans 13 amino acids. Germline V CDR1 and CDR2: DFQATT, SNEGSKA (reference sequence). This chain's CDR3 is CSAIDRINQPQHF. In nucleotides, the CDR3 is TGCAGTGCCATTGACAGGATCAATCAGCCCCAGCATTTT.

Written as DNA, the CDR3 is TGTGCCAGCAGCTTGGGGTCGTCTCGAAAACTGTTTTTT. Its protein is CASSLGSSRKLFF. The rearrangement joins TRBV7-9 to TRBJ1-4; D unresolved. Germline CDR1 reads SEHNR; CDR2 reads FQNEAQ (reference sequence). The CDR3 consists of 13 residues. V gave up 3 bases and J gave up 10 bases, with 12 bases separating them.

This clonotype showed up many times. The V call is TRBV29-1, the J call TRBJ2-3; D gene unclear. CDR1 and CDR2 (germline): SQVTM, ANQGSEA. Between the trimmed V and J ends, which lost 2 bases and 2 bases, there was a span of 8 bases. CDR3 length: 13 amino acids. In DNA form, the CDR3 reads TGCAGCGTTGAACCACAAGTCACAGATACGCAGTATTTT. It codes for CSVEPQVTDTQYF.

This clonotype was seen at least ten times. V gene TRBV20-1 combines with J gene TRBJ2-3; a weak D match, TRBD1 (5 bases). This CDR3 region has 17 residues. The V end was cut by 5 bases, the J end by 2 bases, with 23 bases between. CDR1 and CDR2 from the germline V gene are DFQATT and SNEGSKA (reference sequence). The CDR3 here is CSAPRWERGLVTDTQYF. CDR3 coding DNA: TGCAGTGCTCCGCGTTGGGAAAGGGGTCTAGTCACAGATACGCAGTATTTT.

This clonotype was detected only a few times. This rearrangement joins TRBV14 to TRBJ1-2; 12 nucleotides match TRBD1. J gave up 2 bases and V 0 bases, and 7 bases lay outside the gene matches. CDR1 and CDR2 from the germline V gene are SGHDN and FVKESK. The CDR3 has 18 residues. The chain's CDR3 is CASSQDLGQGALNYGYTF. CDR3 nucleotides: TGTGCCAGCAGCCAAGATTTGGGACAGGGGGCCCTCAACTATGGCTACACCTTC. Combining the CDR3 with reference TRBV14 and TRBJ1-2 gives the whole variable domain EAGVTQFPSHSVIEKGQTVTLRCDPISGHDNLYWYRRVMGKEIKFLLHFVKESKQDESGMPNNRFLAERTGGTYSTLKVQPAELEDSGVYFCASSQDLGQGALNYGYTFGSGTRLTVV.

There are many counts of this clonotype. J is TRBJ1-1 and V is TRBV12-3 or TRBV12-4, with unresolved D. Trimming left V 3 bases short and J 1 base short, with 9 bases between. The CDR3 totals 14 residues. CDR3 sequence: CASSLIGENTEAFF. The CDR3 bases are TGTGCCAGCAGTTTGATTGGGGAGAACACTGAAGCTTTCTTT.

This clonotype was seen at least ten times. The chain combines TRBV20-1 with TRBJ1-1; 9 positions agree with TRBD1. The CDR3 is 15 residues long. The ends lost 1 base at V and 3 bases at J; junction bases unmatched: 6. Germline CDR1 DFQATT, CDR2 SNEGSKA (reference sequence). CDR3 DNA sequence: TGCAGTGCTAGAGTTACAGGGGGCGTTGACACTGAAGCTTTCTTT. It is translated as CSARVTGGVDTEAFF.

J is TRBJ1-4 and V is TRBV6-6; D gene unclear. The ends were cut back, 2 bases at V and 7 bases at J, with 8 bases in the middle. The CDR3 is made up of 13 amino acids. In germline, CDR1 is MNHNY, CDR2 SVGAGI (reference sequence). CDR3 residues: CASSYVGGEKLFF. The CDR3 region has the DNA TGTGCCAGCAGTTACGTGGGAGGTGAAAAACTGTTTTTT.

This clonotype showed up many times. The chain carries TRBV5-1 and TRBJ1-1, with TRBD1 identical over 9 bases. Germline values: CDR1 SGHRS, CDR2 YFSETQ. The length of the CDR3 is 15 residues. V lost 0 bases to trimming and J lost 8 bases; unmatched junction nucleotides: 8. CDR3 in DNA: TGCGCCAGCAGCTTGGATTCTCCGGGACAGGGAGAAGCTTTCTTT. As protein: CASSLDSPGQGEAFF.

This clonotype was observed at least ten times. The V call is TRBV12-3 or TRBV12-4, the J call TRBJ2-5; D possibly uses TRBD1 or TRBD2 (5 bases each). This CDR3 comprises 14 residues. Trimming removed 7 bases from V and 5 bases from J, with 17 bases in between. The DNA of the CDR3 is TGTGCCAGCACCGAGACCCGGGGCGGGGAGACCCAGTACTTC. Protein: CASTETRGGETQYF.

There are a few counts of this clonotype. The V call is TRBV2, the J call TRBJ2-7; 7 nucleotides match TRBD1. The trim removed 7 bases at V and 0 bases at J, leaving 6 bases unmatched. Germline V gene data show CDR1 as SNHLY and CDR2 as FYNNEI. The CDR3 consists of 14 residues. CDR3 coding DNA: TGTGCCAGCACCGAGACAGGGAGCTCCTACGAGCAGTACTTC. Translated: CASTETGSSYEQYF.

This clonotype has ten or more counts. CDR3 sequence (DNA): TGTGCCAGTAGTACCGACGCGTACGACTATGGCTACACCTTC. This sequence encodes CASSTDAYDYGYTF. J is TRBJ1-2 and V is TRBV19; D uncertain. This CDR3 region has 14 residues. Germline V lookup: CDR1 LNHDA, CDR2 SQIVND (reference sequence). Trimming left V 4 bases short and J 3 bases short, with 12 bases between. The whole variable domain, filled in from reference TRBV19 and TRBJ1-2, reads DGGITQSPKYLFRKEGQNVTLSCEQNLNHDAMYWYRQDPGQGLRLIYYSQIVNDFQKGDIAEGYSVSREKKESFPLTVTSAQKNPTAFYLCASSTDAYDYGYTFGSGTRLTVV.

This clonotype was seen at least ten times. The chain couples TRBV20-1 to TRBJ1-4; 8 nucleotides align to TRBD1. The trim removed 3 bases at V and 3 bases at J, leaving 6 bases unmatched. CDR3 length: 15 amino acids. Germline V gene data show CDR1 as DFQATT and CDR2 as SNEGSKA (reference sequence). CDR3 region: CSASPGGSANEKLFF. DNA of the CDR3: TGCAGTGCTAGCCCAGGGGGCTCAGCTAATGAAAAACTGTTTTTT.

The gene calls are TRBV19 and TRBJ2-5; 7 bases fit TRBD2. With V trimmed by 4 bases and J by 4 bases, 3 bases remained unmatched. The CDR3 sequence is 13 residues long. The germline CDR1 and CDR2 sequences are LNHDA and SQIVND (reference sequence). The CDR3 DNA reads TGTGCCAGTAGTAGTGCTAGCGGAGAGACCCAGTACTTC. This codes for CASSSASGETQYF.

This chain connects TRBV5-1 to TRBJ2-1; possible D gene TRBD1, 6 bases. This CDR3 region has 16 residues. The germline V and J ends were trimmed by 0 bases and 6 bases, with 16 bases remaining between them. In germline, CDR1 is SGHRS, CDR2 YFSETQ. CDR3 sequence: CASSLGGTSGLNEQFF. The CDR3 DNA reads as TGCGCCAGCAGCTTGGGGGGGACAAGTGGCCTCAATGAGCAGTTCTTC.

This clonotype came up many times. The gene calls are TRBV9 and TRBJ2-3; D unclear. With 0 bases removed from V and 0 bases from J, the gap between germline ends came to 8 bases. Germline values: CDR1 SGDLS, CDR2 YYNGEE. This CDR3 has 15 residues. CDR3 loop: CASSVVYYSTDTQYF. The CDR3 DNA sequence: TGTGCCAGCAGCGTAGTGTACTACAGCACAGATACGCAGTATTTT. The complete variable domain, with remaining parts taken from reference TRBV9 and TRBJ2-3, reads DSGVTQTPKHLITATGQRVTLRCSPRSGDLSVYWYQQSLDQGLQFLIQYYNGEERAKGNILERFSAQQFPDLHSELNLSSLELGDSALYFCASSVVYYSTDTQYFGPGTRLTVL.

This clonotype was detected ten times or more. The V gene is TRBV24-1, the J gene TRBJ2-1; D may be TRBD2 (6 bases). V was cut by 0 bases and J by 0 bases, with 11 bases left in between. CDR1 is KGHDR, CDR2 SFDVKD, per germline. There are 17 residues in the CDR3. CDR3 sequence: CATSDLNSGSSYNEQFF. As DNA, the CDR3 is TGTGCCACCAGTGATTTGAATAGCGGAAGCTCCTACAATGAGCAGTTCTTC.

The CDR3, as DNA: TGTGCCAGCAGCCCGGGTAGGATACCGAACACCGGGGAGCTGTTTTTT. Protein sequence: CASSPGRIPNTGELFF. The J gene is TRBJ2-2, the V gene TRBV7-9; D is uncertain. The germline CDR1 and CDR2 sequences are SEHNR and FQNEAQ (reference sequence). CDR3 length: 16 residues. V lost 5 bases, J lost 0 bases, and 13 bases lay in between.